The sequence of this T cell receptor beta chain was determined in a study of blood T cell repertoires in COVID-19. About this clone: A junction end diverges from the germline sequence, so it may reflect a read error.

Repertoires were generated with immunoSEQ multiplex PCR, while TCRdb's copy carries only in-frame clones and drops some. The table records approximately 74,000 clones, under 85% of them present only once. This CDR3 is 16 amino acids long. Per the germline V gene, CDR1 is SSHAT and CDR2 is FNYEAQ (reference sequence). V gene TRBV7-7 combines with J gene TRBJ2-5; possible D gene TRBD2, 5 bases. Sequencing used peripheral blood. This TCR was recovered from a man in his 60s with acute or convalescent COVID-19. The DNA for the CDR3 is TGTGCTAGCAGCTTAGCGTTGGGCAGTCGTGCAGAGACCCAGTACTTC. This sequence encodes CASSLALGSRAETQYF.